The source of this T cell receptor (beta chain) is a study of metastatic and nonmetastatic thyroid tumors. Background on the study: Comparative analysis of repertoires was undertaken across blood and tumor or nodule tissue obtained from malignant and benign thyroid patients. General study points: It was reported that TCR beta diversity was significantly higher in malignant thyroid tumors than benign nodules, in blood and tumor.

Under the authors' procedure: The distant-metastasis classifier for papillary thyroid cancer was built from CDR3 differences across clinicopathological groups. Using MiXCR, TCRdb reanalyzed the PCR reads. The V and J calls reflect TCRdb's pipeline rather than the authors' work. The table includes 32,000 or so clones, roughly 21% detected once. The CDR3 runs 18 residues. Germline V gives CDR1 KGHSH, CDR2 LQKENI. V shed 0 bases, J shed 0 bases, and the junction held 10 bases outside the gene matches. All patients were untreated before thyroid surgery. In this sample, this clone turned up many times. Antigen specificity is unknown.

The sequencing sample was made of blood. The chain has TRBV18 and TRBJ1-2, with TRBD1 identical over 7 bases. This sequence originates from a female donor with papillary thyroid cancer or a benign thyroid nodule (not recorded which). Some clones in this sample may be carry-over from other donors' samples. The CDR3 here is CASSPPAGTVPSNYGYTF. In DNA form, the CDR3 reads TGTGCCAGCTCACCACCGGCAGGGACAGTGCCCTCTAACTATGGCTACACCTTC.